A single sample is the source of the 23 T cell receptor beta chains below, sequenced in a study of blood T cells in healthy people across ages. A second PCR, run for roughly 7 to 12 cycles, used a sample-barcoded 5' primer plus a J-beta primer mix. TCRdb processed the 5' RACE reads anew with MiXCR; each CDR3 protein has one entry. The sample has about 1.7 million distinct CDR3 sequences; about 30% are singletons. Material: blood. The receptors stem from a woman aged 25 to 39 in good health.

This chain joins TRBV20-1 and TRBJ2-2; D tentatively fits TRBD1 or TRBD2 (5 bases each). The CDR3 is 16 residues long. The germline CDR1 and CDR2 sequences are DFQATT and SNEGSKA (reference sequence). V was cut by 6 bases and J by 6 bases, with 23 bases left in between. CDR3 nucleotide sequence: TGCAGTGCCATAGGAGGAAACAGGAGAGGGGCCGGGGAGCTGTTTTTT. Amino acid sequence: CSAIGGNRRGAGELFF.

This sequence joins TRBV6-2 or TRBV6-3 and TRBJ2-1, with 10 bases matching TRBD2. Germline V CDR1 and CDR2: MNHEY, SVGEGT. With V trimmed by 7 bases and J by 8 bases, 8 bases remained unmatched. CDR3 length equals 14 residues. The CDR3 loop reads CASMSGGANDEQFF. The CDR3, as DNA: TGTGCCAGCATGAGCGGGGGGGCCAACGATGAGCAGTTCTTC.

This clonotype came up a few times. This rearrangement joins TRBV28 to TRBJ2-7; 9 positions agree with TRBD1. V gave up 2 bases and J gave up 6 bases; unmatched junction bases: 8. CDR1 MDHEN and CDR2 SYDVKM come from the germline V gene. CDR3 length: 15 amino acids. CDR3 amino acids: CASSLEGQGSGEQYF. The CDR3 DNA sequence: TGTGCCAGCAGTTTAGAGGGACAGGGTTCGGGCGAGCAGTACTTC.

V and J are TRBV5-5 and TRBJ2-1, with TRBD2 matching over 7 bases. Trimming removed 3 bases from V and 0 bases from J; junction bases left unmatched: 9. The CDR3 is made up of 17 amino acids. Germline CDR1 reads SGHKS; CDR2 reads YYEKEE (reference sequence). This chain's CDR3 is CASSSGGDYGSYNEQFF. The CDR3 DNA reads TGTGCCAGCAGCTCCGGAGGGGACTATGGCTCCTACAATGAGCAGTTCTTC.

This chain joins TRBV10-2 and TRBJ2-1; TRBD2 matches 13 bases. Germline lookup yields CDR1 WSHSY and CDR2 SAAADI. V shed 7 bases and J 10 bases; nucleotides not matched to a gene: 10. The CDR3 is 15 amino acids. The CDR3 sequence is CASISGLAGEREQFF. DNA of the CDR3: TGCGCCAGCATTTCCGGACTAGCGGGAGAAAGGGAGCAGTTCTTC.

The chain links TRBV20-1 to TRBJ2-4, with TRBD1 as a possible D gene (6 bases). V lost 0 bases and J 13 bases, leaving 19 bases between the germline ends. The germline V gene has CDR1 DFQATT and CDR2 SNEGSKA (reference sequence). This CDR3 spans 14 amino acids. CDR3 sequence (DNA): TGCAGTGCTAGAGATGAACAGGGAATGAATGAGCAGTACTTC. Its translation is CSARDEQGMNEQYF.

This clonotype has only a few counts. This chain joins TRBV5-1 and TRBJ1-5; 9 bases align to TRBD1. The J segment lost 7 bases and the V segment lost 0 bases, leaving 8 bases of the junction unmatched. Germline CDR1 SGHRS, CDR2 YFSETQ. This CDR3 region has 16 residues. DNA of the CDR3: TGCGCCAGCAGCTTGGGAGTAGGACAGGGGTTGCAGCCCCAGCATTTT. Its protein is CASSLGVGQGLQPQHF. Together with reference TRBV5-1 and TRBJ1-5, the CDR3 gives the full variable domain: KAGVTQTPRYLIKTRGQQVTLSCSPISGHRSVSWYQQTPGQGLQFLFEYFSETQRNKGNFPGRFSGRQFSNSRSEMNVSTLELGDSALYLCASSLGVGQGLQPQHFGDGTRLSIL.

This chain uses TRBV7-2 with TRBJ2-3; D possibly corresponds to TRBD1 (5 bases). The CDR3 loop spans 14 amino acids. Deletions cut 1 base from V and 5 bases from J, with 10 bases between. From germline, CDR1 is SGHTA and CDR2 FQGNSA. The CDR3 coding sequence is TGTGCCAGCAGCTTAGTCGGCAGGGAAGATACGCAGTATTTT. Its protein product is CASSLVGREDTQYF.

This clonotype has just a few counts. The chain links TRBV7-9 to TRBJ2-1; tentative D call: TRBD2 (6 bases). V dropped 5 bases and J dropped 0 bases, with 11 bases sitting between them. The CDR3 consists of 15 residues. Germline-derived CDR1 and CDR2 are SEHNR and FQNEAQ (reference sequence). The CDR3 reads CASSGDSYSYNEQFF. In nucleotides, the CDR3 is TGTGCCAGCAGCGGGGACTCTTACTCCTACAATGAGCAGTTCTTC.

This clonotype was counted only a few times. The chain links TRBV28 to TRBJ1-1; a weak D match, TRBD1 (6 bases). Trimming left V 5 bases short and J 1 base short, with 11 bases between. Germline assignment: CDR1 MDHEN and CDR2 SYDVKM. CDR3 size: 14 residues. CDR3 in amino acids: CASSLRGWNTEAFF. CDR3 in DNA: TGTGCCAGCAGTCTCAGGGGATGGAACACTGAAGCTTTCTTT.

The chain uses TRBV3-1 and TRBJ2-3; TRBD2 is a possible D gene (6 bases). The germline CDR1 and CDR2 sequences are LGHDT and YNNKEL (reference sequence). With 3 bases removed from V and 3 bases from J, the gap between germline ends came to 13 bases. CDR3 length: 15 amino acids. CDR3 in DNA: TGTGCCAGCAGCCAGCTGGCGGGGCAAACAGATACGCAGTATTTT. Translation: CASSQLAGQTDTQYF.

As regards this clonotype: A much more abundant neighbour one base away suggests this may be a read error. The chain carries TRBV18 and TRBJ1-2, with 8 bases matching TRBD1. This CDR3 is built from 14 residues. The V gene's germline CDR1 is KGHSH and CDR2 LQKENI. CDR3 sequence reads: CASSTSGGSYGCTF. The CDR3 DNA is TGTGCCAGCTCAACGTCAGGGGGCAGCTATGGCTGCACCTTC.

The chain employs TRBV9 and TRBJ2-3, with TRBD1 matching over 8 bases. This CDR3 has 15 residues. Germline trimming cut 4 bases from V and 4 bases from J; bases unmatched to any gene: 8. Germline assignment: CDR1 SGDLS and CDR2 YYNGEE. The chain's CDR3 is CASSLQGVFADTQYF. The CDR3 coding sequence is TGTGCCAGCAGCCTACAGGGGGTCTTTGCAGATACGCAGTATTTT.

The chain carries TRBV7-2 and TRBJ2-5; the D is unclear. CDR1 and CDR2 (germline): SGHTA, FQGNSA. There are 17 residues in the CDR3. Trimming shortened V by 0 bases and J by 1 base, and 15 bases separated the two germline ends. The CDR3 bases are TGTGCCAGCAGCTTAGCGCTGAAGGGAAAGGCCCAAGAGACCCAGTACTTC. Translation gives CASSLALKGKAQETQYF.

This chain links TRBV20-1 with TRBJ1-2; TRBD1 is a possible D gene (5 bases). CDR1 is DFQATT, CDR2 SNEGSKA, per germline (reference sequence). The CDR3 length is 13 residues. Trimming took 4 bases from V and 4 from J, leaving 13 bases between them. CDR3: CSANRDGSYGYTF. For the CDR3, the DNA is TGCAGTGCTAACCGGGACGGCAGCTATGGCTACACCTTC.

The table lists this clonotype with many counts. Mismatch with germline at one junction end may stem from a read error. The V gene is TRBV7-9, the J gene TRBJ2-5; 8 bases match TRBD2. This CDR3 contains 14 residues. Germline V gives CDR1 SEHNR, CDR2 FQNEAQ (reference sequence). The CDR3 reads CSSSPPTSGETQYF. The DNA for the CDR3 is TGTTCCAGCAGCCCCCCCACTAGCGGAGAGACCCAGTACTTC.

The rearrangement joins TRBV12-3 or TRBV12-4 to TRBJ1-5; no definite D call. CDR3 length: 13 residues. V was trimmed by 6 bases and J by 3 bases, leaving 9 bases between them. The CDR3 here is CASRKGYNQPQHF. DNA of the CDR3: TGTGCCAGCAGGAAAGGGTACAATCAGCCCCAGCATTTT.

The table lists this clonotype with many counts. This chain uses TRBV7-2 with TRBJ2-4, with TRBD1 as a possible D gene (5 bases). V lost 0 bases and J 6 bases, leaving 9 bases between the germline ends. Germline V CDR1 and CDR2: SGHTA, FQGNSA. The CDR3 has 14 residues. In nucleotides, the CDR3 is TGTGCCAGCAGCTTAGCACAGGAAGTAAACATTCAGTACTTC. Translating gives CASSLAQEVNIQYF.

This clonotype was picked up a small number of times. With a much larger clone just one base away, this may be a read error. The rearrangement joins TRBV29-1 to TRBJ2-7; TRBD1 matches at 7 bases. The trim removed 5 bases at V and 2 bases at J, leaving 3 bases unmatched. Per germline, CDR1 SQVTM and CDR2 ANQGSEA. This CDR3 contains 12 residues. DNA for the CDR3: TGCAGCGTTTCCGGGACAGCCTACGAGCAGTACTTC. Its translation is CSVSGTAYEQYF.

This clonotype has only a few counts. The chain links TRBV12-3 or TRBV12-4 to TRBJ2-1, with D uncertain. CDR3 length: 10 residues. Trimming stripped 1 base from V and 13 bases from J, with 5 bases between. The CDR3: CASSLESQFF. The DNA of the CDR3 is TGTGCCAGCAGTTTAGAATCTCAGTTCTTC.

This clonotype was seen ten or more times. The chain couples TRBV27 to TRBJ2-7; D gene ambiguous. The CDR3 runs 13 residues. Trimming stripped 5 bases from V and 6 bases from J, with 14 bases between. The germline V gene encodes CDR1 MNHEY and CDR2 SMNVEV (reference sequence). This chain's CDR3 is CASSPVNLAEQYF. DNA for the CDR3: TGTGCCAGCAGTCCTGTTAACCTCGCCGAGCAGTACTTC.

This clonotype has just a few counts. The rearrangement links TRBV29-1 to TRBJ2-3, with TRBD2 matching 8 bases. CDR1 SQVTM and CDR2 ANQGSEA come from the germline V gene. V dropped 7 bases and J dropped 0; count of bases not matched to a gene: 12. This CDR3 spans 16 amino acids. CDR3 nucleotide sequence: TGCAGCGGGGTAGCGGGACCGGAACATAGCACAGATACGCAGTATTTT. It encodes CSGVAGPEHSTDTQYF.

Only a few counts were recorded for this clonotype. V is TRBV28 and J is TRBJ1-2, with a possible D match to TRBD1 (5 bases). Trimming shortened V by 4 bases and J by 5 bases, and 11 bases separated the two germline ends. This CDR3 contains 13 residues. Germline V CDR1 and CDR2: MDHEN, SYDVKM. For the CDR3, the DNA is TGTGCCAGCAGTTCGACAGCTTTATATGGCTACACCTTC. Translated: CASSSTALYGYTF.